Shown below are 21 T cell receptor beta chains from a single sample sequenced in a study of yellow fever vaccine responses in identical twins. One entry per CDR3 protein results from TCRdb running MiXCR on the RT-PCR reads. The sample records around 5,300 distinct CDR3 sequences, roughly 85% being singletons. Specimen: T cells from blood (PBMCs), unsorted or a sorted subset (not recorded which), collected before or after yellow fever vaccination (not recorded which). The receptors stem from a woman in her late teens or twenties who received the yellow fever vaccine.

This sequence joins TRBV27 and TRBJ1-5; D gene ambiguous. The ends were cut back, 2 bases at V and 4 bases at J, with 18 bases in the middle. This CDR3 comprises 17 residues. Germline CDR1 MNHEY, CDR2 SMNVEV (reference sequence). The CDR3 bases are TGTGCCAGCAGTTTAAGGCAGGATCAGTTTAGAAATCAGCCCCAGCATTTT. Protein: CASSLRQDQFRNQPQHF.

The gene calls are TRBV3-1 and TRBJ2-2; D remains ambiguous. This CDR3 is built from 12 residues. Trimming stripped 3 bases from V and 5 bases from J, with 4 bases between. Germline loops: CDR1 LGHDT, CDR2 YNNKEL (reference sequence). This CDR3 reads CASSHRTGELFF. The CDR3 DNA sequence: TGTGCCAGCAGCCATCGAACCGGGGAGCTGTTTTTT. Based on the CDR3 plus reference TRBV3-1 and TRBJ2-2, the full variable domain is DTAVSQTPKYLVTQMGNDKSIKCEQNLGHDTMYWYKQDSKKFLKIMFSYNNKELIINETVPNRFSPKSPDKAHLNLHINSLELGDSAVYFCASSHRTGELFFGEGSRLTVL.

The rearrangement uses TRBV4-1 and TRBJ1-1; no definite D call. V gave up 0 bases and J gave up 1 base, with 9 bases separating them. Germline V gene data show CDR1 as MGHRA and CDR2 as YSYEKL. The CDR3 runs 15 residues. The CDR3 loop is CASSQESGGNTEAFF. The CDR3 coding sequence is TGCGCCAGCAGCCAAGAGAGTGGTGGGAACACTGAAGCTTTCTTT.

The chain has TRBV3-1 and TRBJ2-2; perhaps TRBD2 as D (6 bases). Germline CDR1 and CDR2: LGHDT and YNNKEL (reference sequence). The V end lost 0 bases, the J end lost 4 bases, and 6 bases lay between the germline ends. CDR3 length: 14 residues. The CDR3 coding sequence is TGTGCCAGCAGCCAAGAGGAGGGCACCGGGGAGCTGTTTTTT. Translation gives CASSQEEGTGELFF.

The chain has TRBV30 and TRBJ2-6; D not certain. The CDR3 totals 10 residues. Trimming shortened V by 2 bases and J by 13 bases, and 6 bases separated the two germline ends. The germline gives CDR1 GTSNPN, CDR2 SVGIG (reference sequence). The DNA for the CDR3 is TGTGCCTGGAGTCCACCAGTCCTGACTTTC. Translated, it gives CAWSPPVLTF.

In its sample, this clonotype was seen a few times. The chain employs TRBV10-1 and TRBJ1-2; D not certain. This CDR3 is 13 amino acids long. Germline assignment: CDR1 WNHNN and CDR2 SYGVQD (reference sequence). The V and J ends lost 4 bases and 2 bases respectively, with 8 bases between them. The CDR3 DNA sequence: TGCGCCAGCAGTGTGGCACTCAACTATGGCTACACCTTC. This sequence encodes CASSVALNYGYTF.

In DNA form, the CDR3 reads TGTGCCAGCAGCTTAATCCCGGGCTACGAGCAGTACTTC. It is translated as CASSLIPGYEQYF. The chain links TRBV7-2 to TRBJ2-7; D is uncertain. Germline CDR1 and CDR2: SGHTA and FQGNSA. The CDR3 is made up of 13 amino acids. V was pared by 2 bases and J by 3 bases, with 8 bases between.

This clonotype was picked up one time. The V gene is TRBV28, the J gene TRBJ1-4, with D uncertain. From germline, CDR1 is MDHEN and CDR2 SYDVKM. CDR3 size: 12 residues. V was clipped by 2 bases and J by 7 bases, with 5 bases between them. The CDR3 loop reads CASSLRSEKLFF. In DNA, the CDR3 is TGTGCCAGCAGTTTACGGTCTGAAAAACTGTTTTTT.

The gene calls are TRBV29-1 and TRBJ2-1, with TRBD2 identical over 7 bases. The CDR3 contains 16 residues. From germline, CDR1 is SQVTM and CDR2 ANQGSEA. The J segment lost 5 bases and the V segment lost 6 bases, leaving 16 bases of the junction unmatched. DNA for the CDR3: TGCAGCGTGGCCCCACTAGGCGGGAGAATCCACAATGAGCAGTTCTTC. This gives the protein CSVAPLGGRIHNEQFF.

This chain links TRBV11-1 with TRBJ2-2; D gene uncertain. CDR3 size: 15 residues. V was clipped by 2 bases and J by 2 bases, with 9 bases between them. CDR1 and CDR2 from the germline V gene are SGHAT and FQDESV (reference sequence). CDR3 DNA sequence: TGTGCCAGCAGCTTATTGTCGGTAAACACCGGGGAGCTGTTTTTT. Translation: CASSLLSVNTGELFF.

The rearrangement joins TRBV6-1 to TRBJ1-1; a possible D gene is TRBD1 (5 bases). V lost 6 bases, J lost 4 bases, and 12 bases lay in between. Germline CDR1 MNHNS, CDR2 SASEGT. This CDR3 comprises 13 residues. The CDR3 DNA reads as TGTGCCAGCAGCCTCAGGGTACTCACTGAAGCTTTCTTT. This sequence encodes CASSLRVLTEAFF.

The genes are TRBV18 and TRBJ2-1, with D unresolved. The CDR3 totals 14 residues. The germline V and J ends were trimmed by 3 bases and 5 bases, with 11 bases remaining between them. The germline V gene has CDR1 KGHSH and CDR2 LQKENI. CDR3 sequence: CASSPSGSHNEQFF. The CDR3 DNA reads as TGTGCCAGCTCACCTTCAGGTAGCCACAATGAGCAGTTCTTC.

This clonotype was observed once. The chain is built from TRBV10-2 and TRBJ2-1, with D hard to call. Deletions cut 6 bases from V and 10 bases from J, with 10 bases between. Germline values: CDR1 WSHSY, CDR2 SAAADI. The CDR3 consists of 11 residues. The CDR3 coding sequence is TGCGCCAGCAGCCCTTTAGGAGAGCAGTTCTTC. Protein product: CASSPLGEQFF.

V usage is TRBV7-2 and J usage is TRBJ1-2; D uncertain. Trimming pared 0 bases from V and 6 bases from J, leaving 17 bases between. The CDR3 has 16 residues. Germline V gene data show CDR1 as SGHTA and CDR2 as FQGNSA. The CDR3 here is CASSLAPGEGSNGYTF. DNA for the CDR3: TGTGCCAGCAGCTTAGCGCCCGGGGAGGGTTCTAATGGCTACACCTTC.

The gene calls are TRBV4-2 and TRBJ2-1; 8 bases match TRBD2. The CDR3 has 19 residues. The V and J ends lost 4 bases and 5 bases, in that order; junction bases with no gene match: 19. Per the germline V gene, CDR1 is LGHNA and CDR2 is YNFKEQ. As DNA, the CDR3 is TGTGCCAGCAGCCCCTGGGGGGGCCCAAGCGGGAGTCGAGACAATGAGCAGTTCTTC. It yields the protein CASSPWGGPSGSRDNEQFF.

V usage is TRBV27 and J usage is TRBJ2-7; either TRBD1 or TRBD2 may supply D (5 bases each). The V end lost 4 bases, the J end lost 3 bases, and 10 bases lay between the germline ends. CDR3 length equals 13 residues. Germline V CDR1 and CDR2: MNHEY, SMNVEV (reference sequence). CDR3 coding DNA: TGTGCCAGCAGTTACGGGACCAACTACGAGCAGTACTTC. Its protein is CASSYGTNYEQYF.

The chain uses TRBV28 and TRBJ1-5; unclear D gene. Trimming pared 2 bases from V and 6 bases from J, leaving 5 bases between. The CDR3 has 12 amino acids. CDR1 is MDHEN, CDR2 SYDVKM, per germline. CDR3 DNA: TGTGCCAGCAGTTTAGGGAGTCAGCCCCAGCATTTT. This encodes CASSLGSQPQHF.

This clonotype was found a few times. The chain has TRBV20-1 and TRBJ1-6, with D unclear. This CDR3 contains 17 residues. Per the germline V gene, CDR1 is DFQATT and CDR2 is SNEGSKA (reference sequence). Trimming stripped 0 bases from V and 0 bases from J, with 12 bases between. The CDR3 region is CSARDLGQSSYNSPLHF. The CDR3 DNA sequence: TGCAGTGCTAGAGATTTAGGGCAGAGCTCCTATAATTCACCCCTCCACTTT.

This chain joins TRBV6-8 and TRBJ1-2; TRBD1 aligns across 7 bases. The CDR3 has 16 residues. Germline V gene sequence: CDR1 MNHGY, CDR2 SAAAGT. V lost 6 bases, J lost 5 bases, and 15 bases stayed unmatched. The CDR3 coding sequence is TGTGCCAGCAGCCGAATCGACAGGGAGGGGCGTTATGGCTACACCTTC. Protein sequence: CASSRIDREGRYGYTF.

The chain combines TRBV18 with TRBJ2-1; 8 bases fit TRBD2. V lost 3 bases and J lost 4; bases outside the gene matches: 8. CDR3 size: 16 residues. The germline V gene has CDR1 KGHSH and CDR2 LQKENI. CDR3 region: CASSPRREGAYNEQFF. The CDR3 DNA is TGTGCCAGCTCACCCCGTCGGGAGGGAGCTTACAATGAGCAGTTCTTC.

The chain recombines TRBV18 with TRBJ2-7, with D perhaps matching TRBD1 (6 bases). The germline V gene has CDR1 KGHSH and CDR2 LQKENI. This CDR3 has 14 residues. V was pared by 3 bases and J by 1 base, with 10 bases between. As DNA, the CDR3 is TGTGCCAGCTCACCGCAGACAGGTTCCTACGAGCAGTACTTC. The encoded protein is CASSPQTGSYEQYF. Full variable domain (rest looked up from reference TRBV18 and TRBJ2-7): NAGVMQNPRHLVRRRGQEARLRCSPMKGHSHVYWYRQLPEEGLKFMVYLQKENIIDESGMPKERFSAEFPKEGPSILRIQQVVRGDSAAYFCASSPQTGSYEQYFGPGTRLTVT.